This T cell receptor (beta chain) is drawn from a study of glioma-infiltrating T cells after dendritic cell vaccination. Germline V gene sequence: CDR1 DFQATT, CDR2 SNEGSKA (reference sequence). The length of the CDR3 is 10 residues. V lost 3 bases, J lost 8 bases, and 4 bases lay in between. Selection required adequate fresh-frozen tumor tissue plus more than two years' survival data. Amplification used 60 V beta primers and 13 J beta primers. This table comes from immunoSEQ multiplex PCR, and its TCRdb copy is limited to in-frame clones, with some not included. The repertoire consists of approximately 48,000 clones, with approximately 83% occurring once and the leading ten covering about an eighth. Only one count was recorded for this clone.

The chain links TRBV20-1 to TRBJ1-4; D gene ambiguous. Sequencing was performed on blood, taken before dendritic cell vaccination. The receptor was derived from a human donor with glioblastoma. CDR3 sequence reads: CSARREKLFF. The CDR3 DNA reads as TGCAGTGCTAGGAGAGAAAAACTGTTTTTT.